This T cell receptor beta chain is from a study of cytomegalovirus exposure and HLA in healthy donors. The CDR3 extends over 15 amino acids. CDR1 and CDR2 from the germline V gene are SGHTA and FQGNSA. V lost 3 bases and J lost 5; bases outside the gene matches: 7. Turning to this clone: Its antigen is undetermined.

The study's findings and limits: Near-uniform donor sequencing depth was presumed by presence/absence analyses.

With 60 Vbeta and 13 Jbeta primers, the PCR was carried out. The table came from immunoSEQ multiplex PCR; TCRdb's copy has only in-frame clones and leaves some out. The sample shows 150,000 to 250,000 clones, approximately 80% of them seen only once. The rearrangement joins TRBV7-2 to TRBJ2-5; 9 positions match TRBD2. Material for sequencing was PBMCs. This TCR derives from a boy aged 2 to 10 in good health and CMV-seronegative. Here the CDR3 reads CASSFIAGAGETQYF. The CDR3 bases are TGTGCCAGCAGCTTCATAGCGGGGGCAGGGGAGACCCAGTACTTC.